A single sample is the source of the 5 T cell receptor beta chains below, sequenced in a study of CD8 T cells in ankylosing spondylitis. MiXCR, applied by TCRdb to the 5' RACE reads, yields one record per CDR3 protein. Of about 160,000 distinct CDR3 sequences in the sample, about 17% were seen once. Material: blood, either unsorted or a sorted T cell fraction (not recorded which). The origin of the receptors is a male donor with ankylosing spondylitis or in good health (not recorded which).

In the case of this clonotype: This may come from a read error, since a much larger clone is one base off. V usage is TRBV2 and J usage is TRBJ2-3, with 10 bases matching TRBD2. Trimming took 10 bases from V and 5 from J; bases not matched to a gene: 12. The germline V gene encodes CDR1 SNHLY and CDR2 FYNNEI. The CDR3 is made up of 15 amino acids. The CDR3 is CANSPLLAGVDTQYF. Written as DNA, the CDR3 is TGTGCCAACAGCCCCTTGCTAGCGGGAGTAGATACGCAGTATTTT.

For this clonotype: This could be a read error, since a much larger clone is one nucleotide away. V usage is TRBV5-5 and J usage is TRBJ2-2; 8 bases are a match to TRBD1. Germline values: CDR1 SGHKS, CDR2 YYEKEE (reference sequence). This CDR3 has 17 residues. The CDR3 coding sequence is TGTGCCAGCATCTTGATCCCGGGACAGGCCAACACCGGGGAGCTGTTTTTT. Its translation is CASILIPGQANTGELFF.

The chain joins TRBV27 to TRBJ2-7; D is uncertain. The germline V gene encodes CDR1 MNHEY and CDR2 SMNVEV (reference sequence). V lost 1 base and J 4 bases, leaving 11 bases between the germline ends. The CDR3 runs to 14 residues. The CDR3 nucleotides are TGTGCCAGCAGTTTATACGTGGGCATTTACGAGCAGTACTTC. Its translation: CASSLYVGIYEQYF.

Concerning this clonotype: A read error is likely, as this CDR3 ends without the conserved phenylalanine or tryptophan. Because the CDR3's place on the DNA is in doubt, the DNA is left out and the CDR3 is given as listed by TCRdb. The CDR3: CASGHSGTA. This chain uses TRBV7-2 with TRBJ2-7; the table's D gene call, TRBD1, was not cross checked with the DNA. The CDR3 is 9 amino acids long, termini counted. The germline V gene has CDR1 SGHTA and CDR2 FQGNSA.

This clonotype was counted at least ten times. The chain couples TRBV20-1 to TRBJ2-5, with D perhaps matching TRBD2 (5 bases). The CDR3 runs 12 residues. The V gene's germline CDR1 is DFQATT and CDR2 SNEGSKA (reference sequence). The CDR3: CSCSPGKETQYF. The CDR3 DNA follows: TGCTCCTGCTCCCCGGGGAAAGAGACCCAGTACTTC.